These 17 T cell receptor beta chains were all obtained from the same sample, sequenced in a study of blood T cell repertoires in COVID-19. Sequenced by immunoSEQ multiplex PCR; TCRdb stores in-frame clones only, minus some. The sample lists 200,000 or so clones, over 80% occurring once. Material for sequencing was peripheral blood. The source is a woman younger than 45 with acute or convalescent COVID-19.

This sequence joins TRBV5-1 and TRBJ1-5, with D tentatively TRBD1 (5 bases). V dropped 3 bases and J dropped 3 bases, with 13 bases sitting between them. The CDR3 is made up of 15 amino acids. In germline, CDR1 is SGHRS, CDR2 YFSETQ. The DNA of the CDR3 is TGCGCCAGCAGCTCGGGGGTAGGGGTCAATCAGCCCCAGCATTTT. Protein product: CASSSGVGVNQPQHF.

The rearrangement uses TRBV4-3 and TRBJ2-7; a weak D match, TRBD1 (5 bases). The germline V and J ends were trimmed by 4 bases and 5 bases, with 15 bases remaining between them. This CDR3 is 14 amino acids long. Germline values: CDR1 LGHNA, CDR2 YSLEER. CDR3 sequence reads: CASSPGHQHHEQYF. The CDR3 region has the DNA TGCGCCAGCAGCCCAGGACATCAACACCACGAGCAGTACTTC.

The chain links TRBV5-1 to TRBJ2-3, with 10 bases aligning to TRBD1. CDR3 length: 17 residues. After removal of 4 bases from V and 1 base from J, the junction contained 9 bases not matched to a gene. Germline-derived CDR1 and CDR2 are SGHRS and YFSETQ. DNA for the CDR3: TGCGCCAGCAGCCCCTTCCCCGGGACAGGGGGCACAGATACGCAGTATTTT. Translation gives CASSPFPGTGGTDTQYF.

The chain links TRBV7-9 to TRBJ2-5, with D possibly being TRBD2 (7 bases). The CDR3 runs to 16 residues. Germline V gives CDR1 SEHNR, CDR2 FQNEAQ (reference sequence). V lost 4 bases to trimming and J lost 1 base, with 16 bases between them. The CDR3, as DNA: TGTGCCAGCAGCTACGGGGGGCGCGGACTCCAAGAGACCCAGTACTTC. It codes for CASSYGGRGLQETQYF. Complete variable domain (other parts from reference TRBV7-9 and TRBJ2-5): DTGVSQNPRHKITKRGQNVTFRCDPISEHNRLYWYRQTLGQGPEFLTYFQNEAQLEKSRLLSDRFSAERPKGSFSTLEIQRTEQGDSAMYLCASSYGGRGLQETQYFGPGTRLLVL.

The chain is built from TRBV28 and TRBJ1-2; no definite D call. The ends were cut back, 3 bases at V and 2 bases at J, with 10 bases in the middle. The CDR3 runs to 14 residues. CDR1 and CDR2 (germline): MDHEN, SYDVKM. CDR3: CASSLIAGNYGYTF. CDR3 bases: TGTGCCAGCAGTTTGATCGCCGGGAACTATGGCTACACCTTC.

This clone was detected a few times. J is TRBJ2-2 and V is TRBV5-4; 8 positions agree with TRBD1. J was trimmed by 0 bases and V by 3 bases; bases with no gene match: 1. Germline V lookup: CDR1 SGHNT, CDR2 YYREEE (reference sequence). The length of the CDR3 is 15 residues. The CDR3 sequence is CASSSDRANTGELFF. The CDR3 DNA sequence: TGTGCCAGCAGCTCGGACAGGGCGAACACCGGGGAGCTGTTTTTT.

CDR3 sequence (DNA): TGTGCCAGCAGCAACGTTCAATGGGACAACGGAGAGACCCAGTACTTC. This translates into CASSNVQWDNGETQYF. V and J are TRBV7-9 and TRBJ2-5, with D possibly TRBD1 on 6 matching bases. Trimming removed 5 bases from V and 4 bases from J, with 20 bases in between. Looked up from germline, CDR1 is SEHNR and CDR2 is FQNEAQ (reference sequence). The CDR3 runs to 16 residues. Drawing the rest from reference TRBV7-9 and TRBJ2-5, the complete variable domain is DTGVSQNPRHKITKRGQNVTFRCDPISEHNRLYWYRQTLGQGPEFLTYFQNEAQLEKSRLLSDRFSAERPKGSFSTLEIQRTEQGDSAMYLCASSNVQWDNGETQYFGPGTRLLVL.

The chain carries TRBV5-8 and TRBJ2-3; D unresolved. Trimming removed 2 bases at V and 2 bases at J, with 9 bases between. Per the germline V gene, CDR1 is SGHTS and CDR2 is YDEGEE. CDR3 length equals 14 residues. The CDR3 DNA is TGTGCCAGCAGCTTATCGGCGGCCACAGATACGCAGTATTTT. It encodes CASSLSAATDTQYF.

The genes are TRBV6-2 or TRBV6-3 and TRBJ2-4; 7 bases are a match to TRBD1. Per the germline V gene, CDR1 is MNHEY and CDR2 is SVGEGT. The CDR3 runs to 13 residues. V lost 2 bases, J lost 8 bases, and 3 bases stayed unmatched. The CDR3 sequence: CASSYDRVDIQYF. DNA for the CDR3: TGTGCCAGCAGTTACGACAGGGTAGACATTCAGTACTTC.

This clone was seen only once. The gene calls are TRBV15 and TRBJ1-5; TRBD1 agrees at 8 bases. CDR3 length: 17 amino acids. Trimming removed 4 bases from V and 0 bases from J; junction bases left unmatched: 8. Germline assignment: CDR1 LNHNV and CDR2 YYDKDF (reference sequence). For the CDR3, the DNA is TGTGCCACCAGCAAAACCGGGACAGGTTTTAGCAATCAGCCCCAGCATTTT. It codes for CATSKTGTGFSNQPQHF.

The chain recombines TRBV27 with TRBJ2-6, with TRBD1 matching 9 bases. Trimming removed 0 bases from V and 4 bases from J; junction bases left unmatched: 4. CDR3 length: 17 amino acids. CDR1 and CDR2 from the germline V gene are MNHEY and SMNVEV (reference sequence). CDR3 nucleotide sequence: TGTGCCAGCAGTTTATCAAACAGGGGGCACGGGGCCAACGTCCTGACTTTC. Its translation: CASSLSNRGHGANVLTF.

The V and J genes are TRBV6-2 or TRBV6-3 and TRBJ1-6, with D perhaps TRBD1 (5 bases). The V end was cut by 8 bases, the J end by 4 bases, with 12 bases between. The CDR3 length is 14 residues. Per the germline V gene, CDR1 is MNHEY and CDR2 is SVGEGT. This chain's CDR3 is CASCPGGYNSPLHF. CDR3 DNA sequence: TGTGCCAGCTGCCCCGGGGGATATAATTCACCCCTCCACTTT.

The chain carries TRBV4-1 and TRBJ2-3, with D possibly TRBD1 on 5 matching bases. Germline V gives CDR1 MGHRA, CDR2 YSYEKL. V was shortened by 1 base and J by 4 bases, with 6 bases between the two germline ends. The CDR3 is 13 amino acids. The CDR3 loop is CASSQVGADTQYF. The CDR3 coding sequence is TGCGCCAGCAGCCAAGTAGGGGCAGATACGCAGTATTTT.

This chain uses TRBV4-2 with TRBJ1-4; D is uncertain. Per germline, CDR1 LGHNA and CDR2 YNFKEQ. The CDR3 runs 15 residues. V was shortened by 1 base and J by 2 bases, with 8 bases between the two germline ends. The CDR3 region is CASSQGGRTNEKLFF. CDR3 nucleotides: TGTGCCAGCAGCCAAGGCGGGCGGACTAATGAAAAACTGTTTTTT.

This clone was seen just once. The V call is TRBV6-5, the J call TRBJ1-5, with D possibly TRBD1 on 6 matching bases. This CDR3 has 15 residues. Trimming left V 8 bases short and J 5 bases short, with 19 bases between. Germline V gene sequence: CDR1 MNHEY, CDR2 SVGAGI. CDR3 protein: CASPRGGERDQPQHF. CDR3 nucleotide sequence: TGTGCCAGCCCAAGGGGGGGGGAACGAGATCAGCCCCAGCATTTT.

There are many counts of this clone. V is TRBV5-5 and J is TRBJ1-6, with 8 bases matching TRBD1. CDR1 SGHKS and CDR2 YYEKEE come from the germline V gene (reference sequence). With 0 bases clipped from V and 9 bases from J, the junction kept 8 bases outside the gene matches. The length of the CDR3 is 16 residues. CDR3 sequence: CASSLAPTGEGSPLHF. CDR3 sequence (DNA): TGTGCCAGCAGCTTGGCACCGACAGGGGAGGGTTCACCCCTCCACTTT.

This sequence joins TRBV7-2 and TRBJ1-2; a weak D match, TRBD1 (6 bases). V was pared by 4 bases and J by 4 bases, with 10 bases between. This CDR3 has 13 amino acids. The germline V gene has CDR1 SGHTA and CDR2 FQGNSA. The DNA of the CDR3 is TGTGCCAGCAGCTCAGGACAGATCTATGGCTACACCTTC. Encoded protein: CASSSGQIYGYTF.